These 17 T cell receptor beta chains were all obtained from the same sample, sequenced in a study of beta chain features in type 1 diabetes listed by TCRdb under 2018. Study-level results and caveats: Type 1 diabetes patients showed a moderate but significant shortening of TCRB CDR3 length in all four CD4+ subsets.

These receptors' targets are unknown. The library came from the immunoSEQ multiplex PCR assay. The entire isolated RNA was reverse transcribed using the High Capacity cDNA Reverse Transcription Kit, and thus expressed TCRB transcripts were sequenced. TCRdb stores this immuneACCESS table with in-frame sequences only. Part of the clones is absent; in the studies checked, under half of the shortfall reflects unresolved V genes, and no reason is known for the rest. This sample comprises about 240,000 clones, roughly 13% of them detected only once. Just under 0.02% of the sample comes from the top ten. Source material: naive CD4+ T cells from blood. In light of the paper, this sample's cell subset or site label describes: true naive CD4+ T cells. These receptors all come from a man under 40 with type 1 diabetes.

The V call is TRBV18, the J call TRBJ2-2; D might be TRBD2 (6 bases). The CDR3 extends over 16 amino acids. Between the trimmed V and J ends, which lost 3 bases and 2 bases, there was a span of 13 bases. CDR1 and CDR2 (germline): KGHSH, LQKENI. CDR3 bases: TGTGCCAGCTCACCTCCCGGGACTGCAAACACCGGGGAGCTGTTTTTT. It encodes CASSPPGTANTGELFF.

This clone has more than one count but fewer than ten. The chain is built from TRBV4-1 and TRBJ1-3, with TRBD1 matching 7 bases. V lost 8 bases and J lost 0; bases outside the gene matches: 13. This CDR3 has 17 amino acids. The germline V gene encodes CDR1 MGHRA and CDR2 YSYEKL. Here the CDR3 DNA reads TGCGCCAGCCGACAGGGATACCGGGGGAGCTCTGGAAACACCATATATTTT. This translates into CASRQGYRGSSGNTIYF.

The chain uses TRBV7-9 and TRBJ1-6, with a possible D match to TRBD1 (5 bases). The CDR3 is 17 amino acids. CDR1 and CDR2 (germline): SEHNR, FQNEAQ (reference sequence). Trimming took 5 bases from V and 8 from J, leaving 22 bases between them. The CDR3 bases are TGTGCCAGCAGCACCGGGAGGGGACCCCAGGAGGATTCACCCCTCCACTTT. Translating gives CASSTGRGPQEDSPLHF. Supplemented by reference TRBV7-9 and TRBJ1-6, the full variable domain reads DTGVSQNPRHKITKRGQNVTFRCDPISEHNRLYWYRQTLGQGPEFLTYFQNEAQLEKSRLLSDRFSAERPKGSFSTLEIQRTEQGDSAMYLCASSTGRGPQEDSPLHFGNGTRLTVT.

This clone was seen only a few times. The chain carries TRBV15 and TRBJ2-7, with D perhaps matching TRBD2 (6 bases). Germline V gene sequence: CDR1 LNHNV, CDR2 YYDKDF (reference sequence). V lost 7 bases and J 7 bases, leaving 14 bases between the germline ends. The CDR3 runs to 12 residues. CDR3 residues: CATTPGEGEQYF. CDR3 sequence (DNA): TGTGCCACCACCCCGGGGGAAGGGGAGCAGTACTTC.

The chain joins TRBV18 to TRBJ2-7; perhaps TRBD1 as D (6 bases). CDR3 length: 14 amino acids. V gave up 6 bases and J gave up 0 bases, with 12 bases separating them. Germline CDR1 and CDR2: KGHSH and LQKENI. The CDR3 sequence: CASSQGPVSYEQYF. As DNA, the CDR3 is TGTGCCAGCTCCCAGGGGCCGGTCTCCTACGAGCAGTACTTC.

V usage is TRBV5-1 and J usage is TRBJ2-5; 8 bases are shared with TRBD1. Germline V gene data show CDR1 as SGHRS and CDR2 as YFSETQ. The junction had 6 bases not matched to a gene; V was cut back by 4 bases and J by 1 base. The CDR3 runs to 15 residues. As DNA, the CDR3 is TGCGCCAGCAGCCCACTAGGGACAGGCCAAGAGACCCAGTACTTC. This translates into CASSPLGTGQETQYF.

This clone showed up just a few times. The chain recombines TRBV2 with TRBJ2-7; a weak D match, TRBD1 (7 bases). V dropped 8 bases and J dropped 4 bases, with 15 bases sitting between them. CDR1 is SNHLY and CDR2 is FYNNEI in the germline V gene. The CDR3 totals 13 residues. Written as DNA, the CDR3 is TGTGCCAGCCGGAGGGACAGTAGGTACGAGCAGTACTTC. Amino acid sequence: CASRRDSRYEQYF.

The chain combines TRBV29-1 with TRBJ2-2; possibly TRBD1 for D (6 bases). Germline assignment: CDR1 SQVTM and CDR2 ANQGSEA. The CDR3 has 12 amino acids. The ends were cut back, 7 bases at V and 0 bases at J, with 6 bases in the middle. DNA of the CDR3: TGCAGCGGGACAGCGAACACCGGGGAGCTGTTTTTT. This translates into CSGTANTGELFF.

This clone was seen more than once but under ten times. The chain carries TRBV18 and TRBJ2-6, with 8 bases aligning to TRBD1. CDR3 length: 17 amino acids. Trimming removed 1 base from V and 3 bases from J; junction bases left unmatched: 5. Germline CDR1 reads KGHSH; CDR2 reads LQKENI. CDR3 in DNA: TGTGCCAGCTCACCACAGGACAGGGCTTTTGGGGCCAACGTCCTGACTTTC. Its translation: CASSPQDRAFGANVLTF.

This clone was seen only a few times. The rearrangement joins TRBV25-1 to TRBJ1-4, with D perhaps TRBD1 (6 bases). Per germline, CDR1 MGHDK and CDR2 SYGVNS. V was shortened by 3 bases and J by 8 bases, with 16 bases between the two germline ends. The CDR3 contains 15 residues. The CDR3 sequence: CASSDGAGRGEKLFF. CDR3 DNA sequence: TGTGCCAGCAGTGACGGGGCAGGCAGGGGAGAAAAACTGTTTTTT.

The chain carries TRBV2 and TRBJ1-5; possible D gene TRBD1, 6 bases. CDR1 and CDR2 (germline): SNHLY, FYNNEI. V was trimmed by 6 bases and J by 4 bases, leaving 13 bases between them. This CDR3 is 14 amino acids long. The CDR3 nucleotides are TGTGCCAGCAGCGAACAGGGCCCTAATCAGCCCCAGCATTTT. It yields the protein CASSEQGPNQPQHF.

The table lists this clone with a few counts. This chain links TRBV5-1 with TRBJ1-1; D possibly corresponds to TRBD1 (5 bases). Germline V gene sequence: CDR1 SGHRS, CDR2 YFSETQ. The V end was cut by 2 bases, the J end by 2 bases, with 10 bases between. The CDR3 length is 14 residues. The CDR3 reads CASSFSRDNTEAFF. The DNA for the CDR3 is TGCGCCAGCAGCTTCTCGCGGGACAACACTGAAGCTTTCTTT.

V gene TRBV30 combines with J gene TRBJ2-3; 9 bases map to TRBD2. This CDR3 has 15 residues. Germline CDR1 is GTSNPN and CDR2 is SVGIG (reference sequence). J gave up 3 bases and V 3 bases, and 7 bases lay outside the gene matches. CDR3 region: CAWSRGGGGTDTQYF. DNA of the CDR3: TGTGCCTGGAGCCGCGGCGGGGGGGGGACAGATACGCAGTATTTT.

This clone was seen only a few times. This chain links TRBV6-1 with TRBJ2-1, with 8 bases lining up with TRBD1. From germline, CDR1 is MNHNS and CDR2 SASEGT. V dropped 7 bases and J dropped 6; count of bases not matched to a gene: 11. The CDR3 is 15 residues long. The CDR3 nucleotides read TGTGCCAGCATCCCCCCGGACAGGGATTTCAATGAGCAGTTCTTC. Translation gives CASIPPDRDFNEQFF.

The chain uses TRBV23-1 and TRBJ1-5; D perhaps matches TRBD1 (6 bases). TRBV23-1 is an ORF, and what it does is uncertain. V lost 2 bases and J lost 0, with 11 bases in between. CDR3 length: 16 amino acids. DNA for the CDR3: TGCGCCAGCAGTCAACCCCTACAGGGTAGCAATCAGCCCCAGCATTTT. Its translation: CASSQPLQGSNQPQHF.

The CDR3 sequence is CAWSRRRGGNEKLFF. Here the CDR3 DNA reads TGTGCCTGGAGCCGTCGTAGAGGGGGAAATGAAAAACTGTTTTTT. The rearrangement links TRBV30 to TRBJ1-4; TRBD1 is a possible D gene (6 bases). The germline V gene has CDR1 GTSNPN and CDR2 SVGIG (reference sequence). The CDR3 totals 15 residues. Between the trimmed V and J ends, which lost 3 bases and 5 bases, there was a span of 16 bases. The full variable domain, in which reference TRBV30 and TRBJ1-4 provide the parts outside the CDR3, is SQTIHQWPATLVQPVGSPLSLECTVEGTSNPNLYWYRQAAGRGLQLLFYSVGIGQISSEVPQNLSASRPQDRQFILSSKKLLLSDSGFYLCAWSRRRGGNEKLFFGSGTQLSVL.

This clone was picked up a small number of times. This sequence joins TRBV29-1 and TRBJ1-4; 7 nucleotides agree with TRBD1. The germline CDR1 and CDR2 sequences are SQVTM and ANQGSEA. The CDR3 sequence is 13 residues long. The trim removed 7 bases at V and 3 bases at J, leaving 5 bases unmatched. The CDR3 coding sequence is TGCAGCGGGGCCGGGACAGCTAATGAAAAACTGTTTTTT. Protein: CSGAGTANEKLFF.